Listed below are T cell receptor beta chains from one sample, sequenced in a study of T cell repertoires in ileal Crohn's disease. Sequenced by immunoSEQ multiplex PCR; TCRdb stores in-frame clones only, minus some. Here the sample spans thousands of clones, about 95% being singletons. The material sequenced was ileal tissue. These receptors were obtained from an adult with Crohn's disease. CDR3s include the opening cysteine and the closing phenylalanine or tryptophan. D genes are given only for firm matches. Some rows mark clone size as missing; the rest say once, few, many or name a class of expanded clone.

V: TRBV2; size: -; J: TRBJ1-2; D: -; CDR3: CASSSWGPANYGYTF; DNA: TGTGCCAGCAGTTCTTGGGGGCCTGCTAACTATGGCTACACCTTC
V: TRBV11-2; size: -; J: TRBJ2-7; D: -; CDR3: CASSLGNRAPYEQYF; DNA: TGTGCCAGCAGCTTAGGAAACAGGGCCCCCTACGAGCAGTACTTC
V: TRBV7-8; size: -; J: TRBJ2-1; D: TRBD2; CDR3: CASSSGTSGGPPSYNEQFF; DNA: TGTGCCAGCAGCTCAGGGACTAGCGGGGGCCCACCTTCCTACAATGAGCAGTTCTTC
V: TRBV19; size: -; J: TRBJ2-2; D: TRBD1; CDR3: CASTSPRDSNTGELFF; DNA: TGTGCCAGTACCTCCCCCAGGGACAGCAACACCGGGGAGCTGTTTTTT
V: TRBV2; size: -; J: TRBJ2-7; D: -; CDR3: CASSADGIPDSYEQYF; DNA: TGTGCCAGCAGTGCTGACGGGATCCCTGACTCCTACGAGCAGTACTTC
V: TRBV28; size: -; J: TRBJ1-2; D: TRBD1; CDR3: CASRGQGGYGYTF; DNA: TGTGCCAGCAGGGGACAGGGCGGCTATGGCTACACCTTC
V: TRBV19; size: -; J: TRBJ1-6; D: -; CDR3: CASNLGGANSPLHF; DNA: TGTGCCAGTAACCTGGGGGGGGCTAATTCACCCCTCCACTTT
V: TRBV14; size: -; J: TRBJ2-7; D: -; CDR3: CASSLEGRRQYEQYF; DNA: TGTGCCAGCAGCCTAGAAGGAAGGAGACAGTACGAGCAGTACTTC
V: TRBV5-6; size: once; J: TRBJ1-1; D: TRBD1; CDR3: CASSFRTGRSTEAFF; DNA: TGTGCCAGCAGCTTCAGGACAGGCCGGAGCACTGAAGCTTTCTTT
V: TRBV5-6; size: once; J: TRBJ1-1; D: TRBD1; CDR3: CASSRDRGTEAFF; DNA: TGTGCCAGCAGCAGGGACAGGGGAACTGAAGCTTTCTTT
V: TRBV7-2; size: once; J: TRBJ2-5; D: TRBD2; CDR3: CASRERGGQGETQYF; DNA: TGTGCCAGCAGAGAGCGGGGGGGCCAAGGAGAGACCCAGTACTTC
V: TRBV6-5; size: once; J: TRBJ1-2; D: TRBD1; CDR3: CASKRTGHYGYTF; DNA: TGTGCCAGCAAGAGGACAGGACACTATGGCTACACCTTC
V: TRBV4-2; size: -; J: TRBJ2-5; D: TRBD2; CDR3: CASSPLAGGKGETQYF; DNA: TGTGCCAGCAGCCCTCTAGCGGGGGGGAAGGGGGAGACCCAGTACTTC
V: TRBV19; size: once; J: TRBJ1-4; D: TRBD1; CDR3: CASSITPRQGPNEKLFF; DNA: TGTGCCAGTAGTATAACCCCTCGACAGGGGCCTAATGAAAAACTGTTTTTT
V: TRBV7-9; size: -; J: TRBJ2-2; D: -; CDR3: CASRRGKDNGELFF; DNA: TGTGCCAGCAGGAGGGGGAAGGATAACGGGGAGCTGTTTTTT
V: TRBV18; size: -; J: TRBJ2-3; D: TRBD2; CDR3: CASSPQGASGANSRTRDTQYF; DNA: TGTGCCAGCTCACCACAGGGAGCTAGCGGGGCGAATAGTCGTACACGGGATACGCAGTATTTT
V: TRBV2; size: -; J: TRBJ1-1; D: TRBD1; CDR3: CASSEGQGVTEAFF; DNA: TGTGCCAGCAGTGAGGGACAGGGGGTCACTGAAGCTTTCTTT
V: TRBV7-6; size: once; J: TRBJ2-1; D: -; CDR3: CASKPGSQSLYNEQFF; DNA: TGTGCCAGCAAACCGGGATCCCAATCCCTCTACAATGAGCAGTTCTTC
V: TRBV11-2; size: -; J: TRBJ2-3; D: -; CDR3: CASRRLVADTQYF; DNA: TGTGCCAGCAGAAGACTAGTTGCAGATACGCAGTATTTT
V: TRBV7-3; size: -; J: TRBJ2-2; D: TRBD2; CDR3: CASSLTSGGPGELFF; DNA: TGTGCCAGCAGCTTGACTAGCGGGGGGCCCGGGGAGCTGTTTTTT